The clone carrying this T cell receptor beta chain showed up just a few times. The target antigen is unknown. Quantitative 5'-RACE with molecular barcodes produced the TCR beta libraries. TCRdb ran MiXCR on the 5' RACE reads and lists one entry per CDR3 protein. This sample has some 800,000 distinct CDR3 sequences, with 10% to 15% found just once. This entry belongs to a study of CD8 T cells in ankylosing spondylitis. Study-level points and caveats: Made up of eight highly homologous variants, a TCR beta motif appeared characteristic of ankylosing spondylitis blood. Within matched ankylosing spondylitis synovial fluid, disease-linked clones were reportedly significantly enriched. Earlier work had already found some motif variants in reactive arthritis synovial fluid and blood.

The CDR3 length is 20 residues. Germline trimming cut 2 bases from V and 0 bases from J; bases unmatched to any gene: 15. The V call is TRBV12-3 or TRBV12-4, the J call TRBJ2-1, with TRBD2 identical over 8 bases. The receptor's source is a male donor with ankylosing spondylitis. The sequenced sample consisted of blood, either unsorted or a sorted T cell fraction (not recorded which). The CDR3 DNA sequence: TGTGCCAGCAGTTTAAGGGTTGGAGGGAGCGGGGGTAGCTCCTACAATGAGCAGTTCTTC. It specifies CASSLRVGGSGGSSYNEQFF.